This T cell receptor (beta chain) was identified during a study of cytomegalovirus exposure and HLA in healthy donors (dated 2017 in TCRdb). Study-wide context: An earlier analysis of more than 550 of the donors reported 276 Gb of sequence data and around 110 million unique TCR beta sequences obtained from some 200 million T cells. An early release that covered more than 550 HLA-typed donors contained 250 to 350 gigabases of sequencing data and approximately 85 million unique TCR sequences. The genetic ancestry cluster associated with self-reported Caucasian donors included approximately 85% of the roughly 400 genotyped donors. The study was designed to test whether signatures of past pathogen exposure could be identified by cataloging public T cell receptors. The study profiled the T cell repertoires of approximately 700 subjects by immunosequencing and related them to cytomegalovirus serostatus. In addition to the first cohort of roughly 700 subjects, a separate validation cohort of under 150 different subjects was used. High-throughput TCR immunosequencing, statistical association of individual TCRs with disease status, and machine learning were combined to predict cytomegalovirus infection status. A later analysis re-examined previously published TCR beta repertoires from several hundred donors and added high-resolution HLA genotyping to investigate patterns of TCR occurrence. The later analysis used no new phenotypic data to find candidate immune exposures, relying instead on TCR beta sequences and their occurrence across donors. In an earlier analysis of more than 550 of the donors, high-throughput TCR beta sequencing was used to judge whether each TCR beta V gene segment behaved as functional or pseudogenic. Donor age, sex, ethnicity and CMV serostatus were collected together with the repertoire data. In a later genetic analysis, genome-wide SNP genotypes for about three fifths of the roughly 670 donors were used, and that subset was treated as a discovery cohort. Every repertoire in the discovery cohort had been generated on one and the same sequencing platform. HLA typing included class I and class II loci at four-digit resolution. The number of typed donors differed by locus: about 629-640 for A, B, C, DRB1 and DQB1; 500 to 550 for DQA1; around 610 for DPA1; and some 450 for DPB1. Because of strong linkage in the cohort, roughly five DR-DQ haplotypes were treated as single units for association and clustering. Among a few hundred genotyped donors of the cohort, an average of around 240,000 unique TCR beta nucleotide sequences were sequenced per donor, 15% to 20% of them non-productive. What the study reported, not specific to this receptor: According to a later analysis, TCR association rates differed among HLA loci, with DRB1 alleles showing the most associated TCRs and HLA-C alleles showing the fewest. In an earlier analysis of approximately 600 of the donors, most TCR beta V segments were observed in productive rearrangements about 90% or about 30% of the time, broadly matching IMGT annotations. CMV serostatus was the only immune exposure information available for the cohort. Presence/absence analyses assumed roughly uniform sequencing depth across donors, an assumption that may not hold. In vitro tests confirmed that three of the cytomegalovirus-associated TCR beta chains recognize cytomegalovirus antigens. Some IMGT-functional V segments, including TRBV6-2 and TRBV6-3, could not be distinguished by the 87-base-pair reads and were therefore excluded. It was suggested by the authors that the approach could potentially be generalized to other disease states and immunological phenotypes. Correlated functional status among segregating V segments might reflect linkage disequilibrium, but an unknown experimental factor could not be ruled out. A later analysis associated about 18,000 TCR beta sequences with specific HLA alleles at a false discovery rate of 0.05. An association between a missense DCLRE1C variant and V-gene and J-gene trimming of TCR beta chains was found in a later genetic analysis and replicated in an independent cohort. A total of some 180 TCR beta chains were listed by the study as associated with cytomegalovirus. Most TCR sequences were seen in very few donors, while some public TCRs were found in many individuals. Compared with the approximately 720-donor mean, donors in an Asian-associated ancestry cluster had fewer N-insertions in productive TCRs, according to a later genetic analysis. In a later analysis, HLA-associated TCR beta chains showed more clonal expansion and lower generation probabilities than non-associated chains that were equally common. Strong co-occurrence of HLA alleles, especially DR and DQ, made assigning TCR associations to individual alleles difficult. Over 15 rarely observed V segments, including chromosome 9 orphons, were excluded from the earlier analysis of approximately 500 of the donors because counts were too low. A cluster of highly shared sequence variants was judged likely to be a technical artifact of the sequencing pipeline. In this cohort, only TCR beta chains were sequenced, and detectable features were limited by the absence of alpha or paired-chain data. Most CMV-associated TCR beta chains appeared to be HLA-restricted in a later analysis, and the HLA associations seemed to be driven largely by CMV exposure. A later analysis reported that several top co-occurrence clusters appeared linked to parvovirus B19, influenza, CMV and Epstein-Barr virus. HLA typing was unavailable for some donors at each locus, so association tests used only the typed subset. The classifier was reported to diagnose cytomegalovirus status with high specificity and sensitivity in both the original cohort and the validation cohort. A further reported finding was that TCR beta sequences accurately predicted the HLA-A and HLA-B alleles for most subjects in the first cohort.

The library was built by means of the immunoSEQ multiplex PCR assay. For the multiplex PCR, a mixture combining 60 forward primers for TCR Vbeta segments and 13 reverse primers for TCR Jbeta segments was used. A multiplex PCR assay on genomic DNA amplified the CDR3 region of rearranged TCR beta genes. The Illumina HiSeq System was used to sequence the amplified TCR beta libraries as 87-base-pair reads. For the original study's pipeline: A later analysis tallied 75 million to 95 million unique TCR beta chains across the 666 repertoires, and around 12 million of those chains were shared by two or more donors. A nearest-neighbor algorithm error-corrected the raw reads and collapsed the reads into unique sequences, merging closely related sequences to remove PCR and sequencing errors. To assign V, D and J gene segments, CDR3 sequences were aligned to IMGT reference sequences. For a sequence to be retained, a match of at least six nucleotides to both a V gene segment and a J gene segment was required. Rearrangements were classified as productive when the CDR3 lacked stop codons and remained in frame with V and J, and all other rearrangements were classified as non-productive. Following IMGT convention, CDR3 was defined as the stretch from the second conserved V-encoded cysteine up to the conserved J-encoded phenylalanine. The earlier analysis of roughly 590 of the donors excluded any sequence lacking an unambiguous match to a single V gene segment. An earlier analysis of a few hundred of the donors classified V segments as functional when productive rearrangements were above 56.7% and as segregating when the standard deviation between donors was above 5%. To diagnose cytomegalovirus status from the catalog of TCR beta chain sequences, a statistical classification framework was built. In a later analysis, V and J genes were assigned by comparing TCR nucleotide sequences against IMGT/GENE-DB human TR gene sequences. A later analysis assigned CDR3 sequences and most-parsimonious VDJ recombination scenarios with the TCRdist pipeline. In a later analysis, every TCR beta chain was defined by the combination of its CDR3 amino acid sequence and its V-gene family, and reads without a unique V-gene family were dropped. In a later analysis, some 600 highly shared, low-generation-probability nucleotide sequences were removed to address suspected cross-contamination and a sequencing artifact. In a later analysis, a clonal expansion index was calculated for each public chain from normalized within-repertoire ranks of inferred template counts. In a later analysis, generation probabilities were computed with a VDJ recombination model fitted to out-of-frame rearrangements, and the resulting probabilities were checked against IGoR. In a later analysis, hypergeometric tests were used to score TCR-TCR, TCR-HLA and TCR-CMV co-occurrence, with a repertoire-size bias correction applied to TCR pairs. A later analysis estimated false discovery rates by permuting HLA or CMV assignments 20 times. In a later analysis, co-occurring TCRs were grouped with DBSCAN, and TCRdist sequence similarity was added when clustering was performed within HLA-allele-positive subsets. Repertoires with fewer than 30,000 or more than 120,000 public chains were left out of co-occurrence clustering, as were several repertoires with anomalous nucleotide sharing. What TCRdb holds here is the immuneACCESS table cut down to in-frame rearrangements. Part of the clones is not present; checked against another copy, under half of the missing clones reflect an unresolved V gene, and the others are unexplained. From that table come the V and J calls and clone size; the DNA was used to work out D and trimming. The sample includes under 200,000 clones, with about four fifths observed a single time. Around 0.52% of the sample rests with the top ten.

The cohort was made up of about 610 healthy bone marrow donors. At the time of sampling, every cohort member was nominally healthy, though immune exposures that went unrecorded were likely present. The donor was CMV seronegative and belonged to the group of around 350 seronegative cohort members. Each donor provided a peripheral blood sample, and peripheral blood mononuclear cells were used for TCR beta sequencing. The Qiagen DNeasy Blood Extraction Kit was used to extract genomic DNA from the blood cell samples. In the germline V gene, CDR1 corresponds to SNHLY and CDR2 to FYNNEI. V and J lose 2 bases and 1 base, and a span of 5 bases separates them. The CDR3, cysteine through phenylalanine, is 13 amino acids long. Only CDR3 DNA is held: 39 bases, read in frame from base 1. Worth noting for this clone: Its antigen is currently not known. Base-call qualities are not available, and no considerably larger clone is one nucleotide away.

The sequencing input was PBMCs. The TCR originated in a woman aged 45 to 65 in good health and CMV-seronegative. The V gene is TRBV2 and the J gene is TRBJ1-1; the D gene is not confidently resolved. The CDR3 protein is CASSEKQNTEAFF. The DNA reads as follows: TGTGCCAGCAGTGAAAAACAGAACACTGAAGCTTTCTTT.